This T cell receptor (beta chain) was captured in a study of post-analysis software for immune sequencing data. Overall study findings and caveats: When the samples were clustered directly with F measure, those that had been prepared in the same batch showed strong co-clustering.

Built from TCR beta cDNA, the libraries had unique molecular identifiers in them. TCRdb re-derived calls from the PCR reads in MiXCR, one entry per CDR3 protein. Here the sample spans about 540,000 distinct CDR3 sequences, roughly 34% being singletons. With regard to this clonotype: Its specificity is not known.

This clonotype originated in a girl between 2 and 17 years old with multiple sclerosis. The sequenced material came from blood.

CDR3 protein: CASSAARKDTEAFF. As DNA, the CDR3 is TGTGCCAGCAGCGCCGCCCGGAAGGACACTGAAGCTTTCTTT. The gene calls are TRBV3-1 and TRBJ1-1; D is undetermined. The CDR3 extends over 14 amino acids. Trimming cost V 5 bases and J 3 bases, with 13 bases left between them. Germline CDR1 reads LGHDT; CDR2 reads YNNKEL (reference sequence).